Below are 10 T cell receptor beta chains sequenced from a single sample in a study of T cell clonotyping in hematopoietic cell transplantation. Clones were sequenced by immunoSEQ multiplex PCR, and TCRdb holds only the in-frame ones, with some missing. The table lists approximately 41,000 clones, 85% of them singletons. Time point here: recipient sample about 28 days before transplant, after cytoreduction. The material was peripheral blood mononuclear cells, obtained before stem cell transplant. Receptor source: a man in his fifties or sixties with acute myeloid leukemia. Some clones in this sample may be carry-over from other donors' samples.

The CDR3 loop reads CASSPMNTEAFF. For the CDR3, the DNA is TGTGCCAGCAGTCCAATGAACACTGAAGCTTTCTTT. The rearrangement uses TRBV28 and TRBJ1-1; no reliable D call. The germline V gene encodes CDR1 MDHEN and CDR2 SYDVKM. The ends were cut back, 5 bases at V and 0 bases at J, with 4 bases in the middle. The CDR3 has 12 amino acids.

The chain joins TRBV18 to TRBJ1-6; tentatively, D is TRBD1 (6 bases). CDR1 is KGHSH and CDR2 is LQKENI in the germline V gene. The CDR3 is made up of 15 amino acids. V lost 3 bases and J lost 7, with 13 bases in between. The CDR3 DNA sequence: TGTGCCAGCTCACCCGGACAGCCGGCGAATTCACCCCTCCACTTT. Translation: CASSPGQPANSPLHF.

The rearrangement uses TRBV7-9 and TRBJ2-3; 10 bases fit TRBD2. The CDR3 is made up of 15 amino acids. V shed 10 bases and J 4 bases; nucleotides not matched to a gene: 11. From germline, CDR1 is SEHNR and CDR2 FQNEAQ (reference sequence). The CDR3 sequence: CATELGSGGPDTQYF. The CDR3 DNA is TGTGCCACCGAGTTGGGTAGCGGGGGGCCAGATACGCAGTATTTT. The full variable domain, rest sourced from reference TRBV7-9 and TRBJ2-3, is DTGVSQNPRHKITKRGQNVTFRCDPISEHNRLYWYRQTLGQGPEFLTYFQNEAQLEKSRLLSDRFSAERPKGSFSTLEIQRTEQGDSAMYLCATELGSGGPDTQYFGPGTRLTVL.

The V call is TRBV6-6, the J call TRBJ2-7, with TRBD2 matching 8 bases. CDR1 is MNHNY and CDR2 is SVGAGI in the germline V gene (reference sequence). With 6 bases clipped from V and 7 bases from J, the junction kept 14 bases outside the gene matches. The CDR3 runs to 15 residues. CDR3 nucleotide sequence: TGTGCCAGCAGCGACCCCCCGGGGGGGTCCGAGGAGCAGTACTTC. Translated: CASSDPPGGSEEQYF.

This clone was seen a single time. The chain uses TRBV7-9 and TRBJ2-3; either TRBD1 or TRBD2 may fit D (5 bases each). The CDR3 is 15 residues long. Trimming removed 6 bases at V and 1 base at J, with 14 bases between. Germline CDR1 and CDR2: SEHNR and FQNEAQ (reference sequence). The CDR3 protein is CASRTAGRGTDTQYF. The CDR3 coding sequence is TGTGCCAGCAGGACGGCGGGCAGGGGCACAGATACGCAGTATTTT.

V gene TRBV5-6 combines with J gene TRBJ2-2; 7 bases match TRBD2. Per the germline V gene, CDR1 is SGHDT and CDR2 is YYEEEE. V was pared by 5 bases and J by 7 bases, with 8 bases of the junction left unmatched. This CDR3 spans 14 amino acids. Here the CDR3 reads CASRTRGTGGELFF. The CDR3 region has the DNA TGTGCCAGCAGGACGCGGGGGACGGGCGGGGAGCTGTTTTTT.

The J gene is TRBJ2-3, the V gene TRBV5-1, with 12 bases that match TRBD2. The CDR3 sequence is 16 residues long. Germline-derived CDR1 and CDR2 are SGHRS and YFSETQ. The V gene end was trimmed by 4 bases and the J gene end by 3 bases; junction bases not matched to a gene: 6. The CDR3 loop reads CASSRVTSGRTDTQYF. The CDR3 DNA reads TGCGCCAGCAGCCGGGTGACTAGCGGGAGAACAGATACGCAGTATTTT.

This rearrangement joins TRBV2 to TRBJ2-5; 8 bases fit TRBD2. Trimming took 2 bases from V and 2 from J; bases not matched to a gene: 4. The CDR3 consists of 15 residues. The germline CDR1 and CDR2 sequences are SNHLY and FYNNEI. The CDR3 reads CASSELSSGQETQYF. Written as DNA, the CDR3 is TGTGCCAGCAGTGAATTGTCTAGCGGGCAAGAGACCCAGTACTTC.

The chain recombines TRBV28 with TRBJ2-3; D may be TRBD1 or TRBD2 (6 bases each). Between the trimmed V and J ends, which lost 6 bases and 1 base, there was a span of 14 bases. CDR3 length: 15 residues. The V gene's germline CDR1 is MDHEN and CDR2 SYDVKM. The CDR3 here is CASSPWGAGTDTQYF. DNA of the CDR3: TGTGCCAGCAGCCCTTGGGGGGCTGGCACAGATACGCAGTATTTT.

J is TRBJ2-7 and V is TRBV4-2; D is unclear. Germline CDR1 reads LGHNA; CDR2 reads YNFKEQ. This CDR3 has 12 residues. V was pared by 1 base and J by 2 bases, with 3 bases between. As DNA, the CDR3 is TGTGCCAGCAGCCAAGGAACCTACGAGCAGTACTTC. As protein: CASSQGTYEQYF.